These T cell receptor beta chains were read from a single sample in a study of cytomegalovirus exposure and HLA in healthy donors. TCRdb keeps only in-frame clones here, not all; method: immunoSEQ multiplex PCR. The sample yields approximately 160,000 clones, around four fifths seen once. The sequenced material came from PBMCs. The source of these receptors is a young man in good health and CMV-seropositive. Each CDR3 is given with its conserved first and last residue. The D gene is left open where the match is weak. Only part of the rows carry a size: once, few, many, or a class if the clone is expanded.

V gene	J gene	D gene	clone size	CDR3 length	CDR3 protein	CDR3 DNA
TRBV4-3	TRBJ1-5	TRBD1	NA	16	CASSQAVDRVNQPQHF	TGCGCCAGCAGCCAAGCCGTCGACAGGGTCAATCAGCCCCAGCATTTT
TRBV7-2	TRBJ2-7	NA	NA	14	CASSLETADYEQYF	TGTGCCAGCAGCTTAGAAACGGCGGACTACGAGCAGTACTTC
TRBV15	TRBJ1-1	TRBD1	NA	19	CATSRDRKGATIRDTEAFF	TGTGCCACCAGCAGAGATAGGAAGGGGGCTACTATCCGGGACACTGAAGCTTTCTTT
TRBV4-3	TRBJ1-1	NA	NA	17	CASSQVIGGRGNTEAFF	TGCGCCAGCAGCCAAGTTATAGGTGGCAGGGGTAACACTGAAGCTTTCTTT
TRBV6-5	TRBJ1-5	TRBD1	once	14	CASSSGTGYQPQHF	TGTGCCAGCAGTTCGGGGACAGGTTATCAGCCCCAGCATTTT
TRBV11-2	TRBJ2-2	NA	NA	15	CASGHRGKGTGELFF	TGTGCCAGCGGGCACCGGGGAAAGGGCACCGGGGAGCTGTTTTTT
TRBV12-5	TRBJ2-7	TRBD1	once	16	CASGFKTRDSSYEQYF	TGTGCTAGTGGTTTTAAAACCCGGGACAGTTCTTACGAGCAGTACTTC
TRBV5-6	TRBJ1-5	TRBD1	NA	15	CASSLGTGGNQPQHF	TGTGCCAGCAGCTTGGGGACAGGGGGCAATCAGCCCCAGCATTTT
TRBV7-7	TRBJ2-5	TRBD1	NA	15	CASSQGQGGGETQYF	TGTGCTAGCAGCCAAGGACAGGGCGGTGGGGAGACCCAGTACTTC
TRBV10-3	TRBJ2-7	NA	NA	14	CAISESGQAYEQYF	TGTGCCATCAGTGAGTCGGGGCAGGCCTACGAGCAGTACTTC
TRBV5-6	TRBJ1-3	NA	NA	15	CASSSGLLSGNTIYF	TGTGCCAGCAGCTCAGGATTACTCTCTGGAAACACCATATATTTT
TRBV5-1	TRBJ1-1	NA	NA	15	CASSLEQGRTSEAFF	TGCGCCAGCAGCTTGGAACAGGGTAGGACCTCTGAAGCTTTCTTT
TRBV7-2	TRBJ2-2	TRBD1	NA	13	CAGTEPNTGELFF	TGTGCCGGGACAGAGCCTAACACCGGGGAGCTGTTTTTT
TRBV5-6	TRBJ2-7	NA	NA	12	CASSLGGYEQYF	TGTGCCAGCAGCTTGGGCGGCTACGAGCAGTACTTC
TRBV9	TRBJ1-2	NA	NA	14	CASSVARGADGYTF	TGTGCCAGCAGCGTAGCCAGGGGCGCAGATGGCTACACCTTC
TRBV13	TRBJ1-4	TRBD1	NA	14	CASSQTGDPEKLFF	TGTGCCAGCAGCCAGACAGGGGATCCTGAAAAACTGTTTTTT
TRBV7-2	TRBJ1-4	NA	NA	15	CASSPYRDVKEKLFF	TGTGCCAGCAGCCCGTACAGGGACGTCAAGGAAAAACTGTTTTTT
TRBV19	TRBJ2-1	TRBD2	once	15	CASNLGTSSYNEQFF	TGTGCCAGTAACCTCGGGACTAGCTCCTACAATGAGCAGTTCTTC
TRBV7-6	TRBJ2-7	NA	NA	14	CASSLASRGYEQYF	TGTGCCAGCAGCTTGGCAAGTCGGGGCTACGAGCAGTACTTC
TRBV5-1	TRBJ2-2	NA	NA	16	CASSSGTLQNTGELFF	TGCGCCAGCAGCTCGGGGACACTTCAGAACACCGGGGAGCTGTTTTTT
TRBV5-1	TRBJ2-7	TRBD2	NA	16	CASSSRLAGGISEQYF	TGCGCCAGCAGCTCCCGACTAGCGGGGGGGATATCCGAGCAGTACTTC
TRBV30	TRBJ2-2	NA	NA	12	CAWSRSGRELFF	TGTGCCTGGTCCCGAAGCGGCCGGGAGCTGTTTTTT
TRBV4-1	TRBJ2-3	NA	NA	13	CASSQDLEGAGYF	TGCGCCAGCAGCCAAGATTTGGAGGGGGCGGGGTATTTT
TRBV18	TRBJ2-5	NA	NA	15	CASSPRTAIQETQYF	TGTGCCAGCTCACCGAGGACAGCGATACAAGAGACCCAGTACTTC
TRBV9	TRBJ2-7	NA	few	15	CASSPPESGDYEQYF	TGTGCCAGCAGCCCCCCGGAATCGGGGGACTACGAGCAGTACTTC
TRBV2	TRBJ1-2	NA	few	13	CASSPTLSRGYTF	TGTGCCAGCAGCCCTACCCTGTCTCGTGGCTACACCTTC
TRBV19	TRBJ2-5	TRBD1	NA	15	CASSIGDRGRETQYF	TGTGCCAGTAGTATTGGGGACAGGGGTCGGGAGACCCAGTACTTC
TRBV5-1	TRBJ1-1	NA	once	14	CASTVGGLNTEAFF	TGCGCCAGCACCGTGGGAGGGTTGAACACTGAAGCTTTCTTT
TRBV4-1	TRBJ2-1	TRBD2	once	17	CASSQPRTSGGVDEQFF	TGCGCCAGCAGCCAACCGAGGACTAGCGGGGGGGTCGATGAGCAGTTCTTC
TRBV5-6	TRBJ2-5	NA	NA	13	CASSFGSQETQYF	TGTGCCAGCAGCTTTGGCAGCCAAGAGACCCAGTACTTC
TRBV7-6	TRBJ2-1	TRBD2	NA	15	CASSSLAGGRGEQFF	TGTGCCAGCAGCTCGCTAGCGGGGGGGCGGGGTGAGCAGTTCTTC
TRBV28	TRBJ2-3	TRBD2	NA	16	CASSLYFAGGKDTQYF	TGTGCCAGCAGTTTATATTTTGCGGGGGGGAAAGATACGCAGTATTTT
TRBV12-2	TRBJ2-7	NA	few	14	CASRFGHGWCEQYF	TGTGCAAGTCGCTTTGGACATGGATGGTGCGAGCAGTACTTC
TRBV15	TRBJ1-6	TRBD1	NA	14	CATRLPGGGSPLHF	TGTGCCACCAGGCTACCAGGGGGTGGTTCACCCCTCCACTTT
TRBV5-1	TRBJ2-7	NA	NA	15	CASSLASTQVDEQYF	TGCGCCAGCAGCTTGGCCAGTACCCAAGTCGACGAGCAGTACTTC
TRBV7-8	TRBJ1-1	TRBD1	NA	15	CASSLEWDRAPEAFF	TGTGCCAGCAGCTTAGAATGGGACAGGGCGCCCGAAGCTTTCTTT
TRBV19	TRBJ1-1	NA	NA	13	CATRQGRDTEAFF	TGTGCCACCAGGCAGGGAAGAGATACTGAAGCTTTCTTT
TRBV7-3	TRBJ2-1	TRBD2	few	13	CASSSGLAGEQFF	TGTGCCAGCAGCTCGGGACTAGCGGGCGAGCAGTTCTTC
TRBV6-4	TRBJ1-1	NA	NA	15	CASWGQGSRNTEAFF	TGTGCCAGCTGGGGGCAGGGGTCAAGGAACACTGAAGCTTTCTTT
TRBV28	TRBJ1-4	TRBD1	NA	16	CASSPIDRARGEKLFF	TGTGCCAGCAGTCCAATTGACAGGGCAAGAGGAGAAAAACTGTTTTTT
TRBV5-1	TRBJ1-5	TRBD1	NA	14	CASSSGQGGQPQHF	TGCGCCAGCAGCTCCGGACAGGGCGGTCAGCCCCAGCATTTT
TRBV27	TRBJ1-3	NA	NA	15	CASRPAGYAGNTIYF	TGTGCCAGCAGACCCGCAGGGTACGCTGGAAACACCATATATTTT
TRBV7-9	TRBJ1-1	NA	few	14	CASSLGYSNAEAFF	TGTGCCAGCAGCCTCGGTTATTCTAATGCTGAAGCTTTCTTT